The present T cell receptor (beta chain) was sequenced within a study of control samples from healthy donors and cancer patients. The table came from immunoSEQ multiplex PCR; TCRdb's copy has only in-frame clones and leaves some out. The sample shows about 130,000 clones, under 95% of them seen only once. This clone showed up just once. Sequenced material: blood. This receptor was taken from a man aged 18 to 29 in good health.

The CDR3 protein is CASSPQGNYGYTF. The CDR3 region has the DNA TGTGCCAGCAGCCCCCAGGGGAACTATGGCTACACCTTC. V is TRBV14 and J is TRBJ1-2; D perhaps matches TRBD1 (6 bases). Germline CDR1 is SGHDN and CDR2 is FVKESK. V was pared by 4 bases and J by 2 bases, with 8 bases between. CDR3 size: 13 residues.